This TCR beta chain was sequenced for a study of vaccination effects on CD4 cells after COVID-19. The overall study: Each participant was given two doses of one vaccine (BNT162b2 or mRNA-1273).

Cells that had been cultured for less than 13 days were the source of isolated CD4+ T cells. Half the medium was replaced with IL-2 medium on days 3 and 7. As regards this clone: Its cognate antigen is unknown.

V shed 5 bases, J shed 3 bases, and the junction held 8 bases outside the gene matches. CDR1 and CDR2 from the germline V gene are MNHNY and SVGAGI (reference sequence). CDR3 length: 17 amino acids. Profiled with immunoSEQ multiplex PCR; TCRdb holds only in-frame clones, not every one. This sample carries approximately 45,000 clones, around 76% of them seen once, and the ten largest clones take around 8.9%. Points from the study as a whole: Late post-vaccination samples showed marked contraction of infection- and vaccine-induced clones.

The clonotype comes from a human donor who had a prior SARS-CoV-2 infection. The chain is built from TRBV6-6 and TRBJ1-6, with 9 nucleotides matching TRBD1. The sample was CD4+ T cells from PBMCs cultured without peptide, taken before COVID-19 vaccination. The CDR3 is CASSRSGTGLYNSPLHF. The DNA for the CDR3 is TGTGCCAGCAGTCGCTCCGGGACAGGGCTCTATAATTCACCCCTCCACTTT.